The clone carrying this TCR beta chain was detected a few times. Its antigen is undetermined. This sample stems from a study of T cells after yellow fever vaccination. Study background: When fractions had low cell numbers, they were prepared with SMART-Seq v4 Ultra Low Input.

A process of 5'RACE template switching, which added a universal primer site and UMIs, was used to make TCR cDNA. One entry per CDR3 protein, called by TCRdb with MiXCR from the 5' RACE reads. This repertoire shows a few hundred thousand distinct CDR3 sequences, roughly 4% found once; its top ten account for around 24%. V trimming: 3 bases; J trimming: 1 base; junction bases outside the gene matches: 1. The CDR3 totals 14 residues. Study observations and caveats: Contaminants from the bulk population, in the form of abundant clonotypes, could be found in FACS-sorted repertoires. Post-booster reappearance was seen for most primary-vaccination clones (roughly 96% CD4, about 88% CD8).

The receptor's source is a man between 18 and 29 years old who received the YFV17D yellow fever vaccine. The sequencing here drew on PBMCs, taken 5 days after the yellow fever booster vaccination. The gene calls are TRBV23-1 and TRBJ2-3, with 7 bases that match TRBD1. TRBV23-1 is marked as an open reading frame, function uncertain. The CDR3 loop reads CASSHDRGTDTQYF. CDR3 DNA: TGCGCCAGCAGTCACGACAGGGGCACAGATACGCAGTATTTT.